Below, 6 T cell receptor beta chains from the same sample are listed, as sequenced in a study of shared clonotypes between healthy human individuals. Using immunoSEQ multiplex PCR, the repertoire was profiled, and TCRdb retains in-frame clones only, with some absent. The profile covers more than 1,200,000 clones, with around 98.5% appearing a single time and about 0.4% taken by the ten largest. Sample: naive CD4+ T cells sorted from blood. Specified subset: CD45RA+ positively selected. The receptors stem from a man between 25 and 39 years old in good health.

About this clone: The same CDR3 also results from other DNA sequences found in this sample. The chain joins TRBV5-1 to TRBJ1-4, with 11 positions matching TRBD1. V lost 3 bases, J lost 8 bases, and 3 bases stayed unmatched. Germline CDR1 and CDR2: SGHRS and YFSETQ. The CDR3 length is 14 residues. The CDR3 bases are TGCGCCAGCAGCTATGGGACAGGGGGAGAAAAACTGTTTTTT. It encodes CASSYGTGGEKLFF.

In the case of this clone: Other DNA variants within this sample encode the same CDR3. The V gene is TRBV7-9, the J gene TRBJ2-3; D may be TRBD1 or TRBD2 (5 bases each). Germline V gives CDR1 SEHNR, CDR2 FQNEAQ (reference sequence). Trimming removed 3 bases at V and 0 bases at J, with 7 bases between. The CDR3 loop spans 14 amino acids. The CDR3: CASSFGDSTDTQYF. The CDR3, as DNA: TGTGCCAGCAGCTTCGGGGACAGCACAGATACGCAGTATTTT.

The V and J genes are TRBV5-1 and TRBJ2-7, with 14 bases fitting TRBD2. CDR1 and CDR2 (germline): SGHRS, YFSETQ. This CDR3 has 19 amino acids. J was trimmed by 4 bases and V by 4 bases; bases with no gene match: 16. Here the CDR3 DNA reads TGCGCCAGCAGCCGGGGGACACGATCGGGACTAGCGGGAGAATACGAGCAGTACTTC. It specifies CASSRGTRSGLAGEYEQYF.

The chain couples TRBV28 to TRBJ1-5, with TRBD1 identical over 7 bases. This CDR3 region has 16 residues. V shed 5 bases, J shed 5 bases, and the junction held 12 bases outside the gene matches. Germline V gives CDR1 MDHEN, CDR2 SYDVKM. CDR3 coding DNA: TGTGCCAGCAGTCCCGCGACAGGGTTTGCCCATCAGCCCCAGCATTTT. Translation gives CASSPATGFAHQPQHF.

The CDR3 loop is CASSFSSTGNTIYF. The DNA for the CDR3 is TGTGCCAGCAGCTTTAGTTCAACTGGAAACACCATATATTTT. The rearrangement links TRBV7-9 to TRBJ1-3; D unresolved. With 3 bases removed from V and 2 bases from J, the gap between germline ends came to 8 bases. CDR3 size: 14 residues. Germline V gene sequence: CDR1 SEHNR, CDR2 FQNEAQ (reference sequence).

V is TRBV23-1 and J is TRBJ2-5; 9 bases match TRBD1. TRBV23-1 is flagged as an ORF with uncertain function. The CDR3 has 15 amino acids. After removal of 2 bases from V and 4 bases from J, the junction contained 5 bases not matched to a gene. DNA for the CDR3: TGCGCCAGCAGTCAAGAACGGACAGGGGTAGAGACCCAGTACTTC. Translated, it gives CASSQERTGVETQYF.